Listed below are T cell receptor beta chains from one sample, sequenced in a study of T cell responses to AZD1222 COVID-19 vaccine. The protocol was immunoSEQ multiplex PCR, while the TCRdb copy is restricted to in-frame clones and leaves out a portion. The sample yields 130,000 or so clones, approximately 83% seen once. Specimen: peripheral blood, collected on day 0 of AZD1222 vaccination. The receptors originated from an adult in good health. The CDR3 runs from the conserved cysteine through the conserved F or W. Fields, in order: J gene, V gene, D gene, CDR3 protein, CDR3 DNA. A D gene is named only where the DNA matches it firmly.

J gene: TRBJ2-7; V gene: TRBV7-9; D gene: NA; CDR3 protein: CASSSTTYEQYF; CDR3 DNA: TGTGCCAGCTCGTCTACAACCTACGAGCAGTACTTC
J gene: TRBJ2-1; V gene: TRBV2; D gene: NA; CDR3 protein: CASSTRNEQFF; CDR3 DNA: TGTGCCAGCAGCACCCGCAATGAGCAGTTCTTC
J gene: TRBJ2-7; V gene: TRBV28; D gene: NA; CDR3 protein: CASSLSGNNGDEQYF; CDR3 DNA: TGTGCCAGCAGTTTATCAGGTAACAATGGCGACGAGCAGTACTTC
J gene: TRBJ2-7; V gene: TRBV19; D gene: NA; CDR3 protein: CASSRGPTGYYEQYF; CDR3 DNA: TGTGCCAGTAGTAGGGGTCCTACAGGGTACTACGAGCAGTACTTC
J gene: TRBJ1-1; V gene: TRBV4-2; D gene: NA; CDR3 protein: CASSPEGGGGTEAFF; CDR3 DNA: TGTGCCAGCAGCCCGGAGGGCGGGGGAGGGACTGAAGCTTTCTTT
J gene: TRBJ1-6; V gene: TRBV5-1; D gene: NA; CDR3 protein: CASSNTGDYNSPLHF; CDR3 DNA: TGCGCCAGCAGCAACACAGGTGATTATAATTCACCCCTCCACTTT
J gene: TRBJ1-1; V gene: TRBV18; D gene: NA; CDR3 protein: CASSPSVPHTEAFF; CDR3 DNA: TGTGCCAGCTCACCGTCTGTACCCCACACTGAAGCTTTCTTT
J gene: TRBJ2-2; V gene: TRBV5-1; D gene: NA; CDR3 protein: CASSLESTGELFF; CDR3 DNA: TGCGCCAGCAGCTTGGAGAGCACCGGGGAGCTGTTTTTT
J gene: TRBJ2-3; V gene: TRBV2; D gene: TRBD2; CDR3 protein: CASSGIAGDFTDTQYF; CDR3 DNA: TGTGCCAGCAGTGGAATAGCGGGGGACTTCACAGATACGCAGTATTTT
J gene: TRBJ2-2; V gene: TRBV24-1; D gene: TRBD2; CDR3 protein: CATQTSPGELFF; CDR3 DNA: TGTGCCACGCAGACTAGCCCCGGGGAGCTGTTTTTT
J gene: TRBJ2-1; V gene: TRBV11-3; D gene: TRBD2; CDR3 protein: CASSSYGGNEQFF; CDR3 DNA: TGTGCCAGCAGCTCCTACGGGGGGAATGAGCAGTTCTTC
J gene: TRBJ2-5; V gene: TRBV28; D gene: TRBD1; CDR3 protein: CASTSGQGSQETQYF; CDR3 DNA: TGTGCCAGCACCTCGGGACAGGGCTCTCAAGAGACCCAGTACTTC
J gene: TRBJ2-7; V gene: TRBV6-2/TRBV6-3; D gene: TRBD1; CDR3 protein: CASSEGAGPSYEQYF; CDR3 DNA: TGTGCCAGCAGTGAGGGGGCAGGACCCTCCTACGAGCAGTACTTC
J gene: TRBJ2-1; V gene: TRBV11-2; D gene: TRBD2; CDR3 protein: CASSRTSGGVRYEQFF; CDR3 DNA: TGTGCCAGCAGCCGGACTAGCGGGGGGGTACGCTATGAGCAGTTCTTC
J gene: TRBJ2-7; V gene: TRBV11-2; D gene: TRBD2; CDR3 protein: CASSPTLRGGGEQYF; CDR3 DNA: TGTGCCAGCAGCCCCACCCTTCGGGGGGGCGGCGAGCAGTACTTC